These 3 T cell receptor beta chains were all obtained from the same sample, sequenced in a study of CD8+ T cells in alopecia areata. Extracted RNA was reverse transcribed, and the resulting cDNA served as sequencing template. Clones were sequenced by immunoSEQ multiplex PCR, and TCRdb holds only the in-frame ones, with some missing. The profile covers 95,000 to 100,000 clones, with 60% to 75% appearing a single time and roughly 16% taken by the ten largest. The treatment: oral pan-JAK inhibitor, 5-10 mg twice daily. This specimen consisted of CD8+ T cells sorted from blood, obtained at week 4, from a patient treated with tofacitinib. The receptors come from a human donor with alopecia areata.

The chain combines TRBV25-1 with TRBJ2-7; 7 nucleotides line up with TRBD2. The V and J ends lost 1 base and 2 bases, in that order; junction bases with no gene match: 5. Germline-derived CDR1 and CDR2 are MGHDK and SYGVNS. The CDR3 covers 15 residues. The DNA of the CDR3 is TGTGCCAGCAGTGAATTCGGCGGGAGCACCTACGAGCAGTACTTC. This translates into CASSEFGGSTYEQYF.

The chain joins TRBV5-1 to TRBJ2-5, with TRBD1 matching 7 bases. This CDR3 is 14 amino acids long. Germline loops: CDR1 SGHRS, CDR2 YFSETQ. The junction had 7 bases not matched to a gene; V was cut back by 4 bases and J by 4 bases. The CDR3 loop is CASSLKTGRETQYF. CDR3 sequence (DNA): TGCGCCAGCAGCCTAAAGACAGGGAGAGAGACCCAGTACTTC.

This chain joins TRBV2 and TRBJ2-7; TRBD1 is a possible D gene (6 bases). V shed 6 bases and J shed 3 bases, with 18 bases lying between them. The length of the CDR3 is 15 residues. Per germline, CDR1 SNHLY and CDR2 FYNNEI. The CDR3 DNA follows: TGTGCCAGCAGCGACCCGGGACAAGCCTTCTACGAGCAGTACTTC. Translating it yields CASSDPGQAFYEQYF.